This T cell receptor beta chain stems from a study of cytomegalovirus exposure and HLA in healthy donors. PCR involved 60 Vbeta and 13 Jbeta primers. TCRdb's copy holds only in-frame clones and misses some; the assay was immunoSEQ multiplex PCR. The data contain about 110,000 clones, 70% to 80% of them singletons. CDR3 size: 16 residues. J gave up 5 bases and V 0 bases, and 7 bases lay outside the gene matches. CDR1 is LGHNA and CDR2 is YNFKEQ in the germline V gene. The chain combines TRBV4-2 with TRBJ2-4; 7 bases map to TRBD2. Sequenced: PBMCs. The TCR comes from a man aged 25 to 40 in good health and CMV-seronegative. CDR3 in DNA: TGTGCCAGCAGCCAAGATTCGCAGGGAGGGCAAAACATTCAGTACTTC. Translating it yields CASSQDSQGGQNIQYF.